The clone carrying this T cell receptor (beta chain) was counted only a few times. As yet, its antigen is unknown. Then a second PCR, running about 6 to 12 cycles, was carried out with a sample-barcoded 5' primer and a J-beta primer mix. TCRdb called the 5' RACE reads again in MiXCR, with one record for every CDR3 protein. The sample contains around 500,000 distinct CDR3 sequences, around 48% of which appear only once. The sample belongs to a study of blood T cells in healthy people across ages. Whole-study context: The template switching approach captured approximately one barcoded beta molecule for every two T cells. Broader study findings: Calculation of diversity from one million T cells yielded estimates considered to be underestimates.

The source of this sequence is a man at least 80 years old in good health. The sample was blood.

CDR3 bases: TGCGCCAGCAGCCAAGGGACAGGCGGGGGCTATGGCTACACCTTC. Protein: CASSQGTGGGYGYTF. The V call is TRBV4-1, the J call TRBJ1-2; 7 positions match TRBD1. The length of the CDR3 is 15 residues. The V gene end was trimmed by 1 base and the J gene end by 4 bases; junction bases not matched to a gene: 6. From germline, CDR1 is MGHRA and CDR2 YSYEKL.